This T cell receptor (beta chain) originates from a study of neurological immune-mediated disorders (dated by TCRdb to between 2018 and 2021). Regarding the study in general: Peripheral blood TCR-beta repertoires from patients with HTLV-I-associated myelopathy (HAM/TSP), patients with multiple sclerosis, and healthy controls were compared in the study using UMI-based sequencing. The cohort included approximately 68 subjects: 14 with HAM/TSP, some 34 with multiple sclerosis, and around 20 healthy controls. Longitudinal samples, technical triplicates and paired sorted CD4+ and CD8+ T-cell subsets, alongside PBMC samples, were included among the roughly 98 TCR-beta libraries.

CDR1 and CDR2 are read off the germline V gene as SGDLS and YYNGEE. Trimming takes 9 bases from V and 4 bases from J, and the germline ends sit 15 bases apart. The CDR3 measures 13 amino acids from cysteine to phenylalanine. The CDR3 DNA has 39 bases and is translated from base 1. Healthy controls were blood bank volunteers in Maryland, USA. Unsorted PBMC libraries were generated from 2 million PBMCs stored in RNAlater at -80 °C until RNA extraction. Peripheral blood was subjected to Ficoll-Hypaque density gradient centrifugation to isolate PBMCs, which were then cryopreserved in liquid nitrogen. cDNA was synthesized by template-switch 5'RACE using a primer carrying a 10-nucleotide random unique molecular identifier by which each TCR transcript was tagged. Every sequencing run covered 15-18 subjects and yielded more than 180 million TCR-beta sequences. The RNeasy kit was used to extract total RNA. The KAPA Real-time Library Amplification kit was used to amplify TCR-beta VDJ regions with primers targeting the TCR constant region and the 5'RACE anchor. Sample indexes and Illumina adaptors were added in a first PCR, after which library yield was increased in a second PCR. After Ampure bead purification, the TCR product of roughly 650 bp was size-selected on a 2% E-gel SizeSelection system. Before pooling, library quality was assessed on a Bioanalyzer, concentration was determined with Qubit, and library quantification was performed with the Kapa Library Quantification kit. Paired-end 2 x 150 bp sequencing of the libraries was performed on an Illumina HiSeq 2500. To increase sequence diversity, roughly 24-32% phiX was spiked into each library pool. On the authors' methods: The quality-filtered reads were processed with the UMI-based MiGEC pipeline, whose error correction step removed more than 80% of the raw TCR sequences. VDJ genes were aligned to IMGT germline references, and each clonotype was defined by a unique CDR3 amino acid sequence together with V-J genes. VDJtools evaluated clonal expansion, Shannon diversity and CDR3 relatedness (CalcPairwiseDistances, ClusterSamples); CLCbio workbench built phylogenetic trees. A clone was classed as expanded if it had 8 or more unique UMIs, a cutoff based on coefficient-of-variation modelling across technical triplicates. TCRdb trimmed public reads at Q25 via fastp, called clones via MiXCR and kept in-frame beta chains. Each CDR3 protein appears once, grouped with its most common genes and DNA. TCRdb's processing, not the authors' own work, is the source of the V and J calls. This sample comprises tens of thousands of distinct CDR3 sequences, under 10% of them detected only once. Around 1.7% of the sample rests with the top ten.

With regard to this clonotype: Its antigen specificity is not known. Base qualities are missing; no much larger clone stands one base away.

Study-wide findings and limitations: TCR clonal expansion was highest in HAM/TSP patients and lowest in MS patients, with MS patients falling below even healthy controls. No identical CDR3 amino acid sequences were shared among expanded clones across subjects, suggesting private TCR-beta repertoires in all groups.

Sequences were obtained from PBMCs. The receptor's source is a man aged 50 to 59 in good health. This sequence uses TRBV9 and TRBJ2-3, with the identity of the D gene unclear. Here the CDR3 is given as CATGEGPADTQYF. The nucleotide sequence reads as follows: TGTGCCACCGGAGAAGGGCCAGCAGATACGCAGTATTTT.